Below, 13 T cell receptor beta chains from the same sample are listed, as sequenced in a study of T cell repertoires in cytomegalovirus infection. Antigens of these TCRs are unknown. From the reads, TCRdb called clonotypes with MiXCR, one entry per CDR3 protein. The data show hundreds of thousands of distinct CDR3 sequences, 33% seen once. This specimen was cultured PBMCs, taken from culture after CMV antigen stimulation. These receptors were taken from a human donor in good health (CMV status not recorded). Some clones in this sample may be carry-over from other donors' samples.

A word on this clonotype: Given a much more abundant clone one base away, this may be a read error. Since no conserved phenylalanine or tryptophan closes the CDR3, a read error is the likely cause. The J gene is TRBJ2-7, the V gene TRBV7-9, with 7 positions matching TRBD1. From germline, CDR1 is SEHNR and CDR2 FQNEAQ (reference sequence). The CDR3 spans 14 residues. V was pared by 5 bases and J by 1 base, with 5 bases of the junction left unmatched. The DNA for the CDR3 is TGTGCCAGCAGCCCTCGACAGGGATCCTACGAGCAGTACTCC. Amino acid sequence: CASSPRQGSYEQYS.

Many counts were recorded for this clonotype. The CDR3 is CASSAGRGTPNFAGANVLTF. CDR3 coding DNA: TGTGCCAGCAGCGCGGGGAGGGGAACTCCTAATTTCGCTGGGGCCAACGTCCTGACTTTC. This chain connects TRBV7-2 to TRBJ2-6; 7 nucleotides match TRBD2. This CDR3 comprises 20 residues. After removal of 5 bases from V and 2 bases from J, the junction contained 18 bases not matched to a gene. Germline-derived CDR1 and CDR2 are SGHTA and FQGNSA.

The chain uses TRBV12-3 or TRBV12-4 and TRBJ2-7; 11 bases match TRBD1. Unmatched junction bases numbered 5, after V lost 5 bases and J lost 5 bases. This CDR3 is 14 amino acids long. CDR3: CASSRDRGSDEQYF. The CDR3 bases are TGTGCCAGCAGTCGGGACAGGGGGTCAGACGAGCAGTACTTC.

CDR3 sequence reads: CASRNLAGGYYNEQFF. Here the CDR3 DNA reads TGTGCCAGCAGGAACCTAGCGGGAGGTTATTACAATGAGCAGTTCTTC. The chain couples TRBV28 to TRBJ2-1; 11 positions match TRBD2. This CDR3 has 16 residues. Germline lookup yields CDR1 MDHEN and CDR2 SYDVKM. The J segment lost 4 bases and the V segment lost 6 bases, leaving 8 bases of the junction unmatched.

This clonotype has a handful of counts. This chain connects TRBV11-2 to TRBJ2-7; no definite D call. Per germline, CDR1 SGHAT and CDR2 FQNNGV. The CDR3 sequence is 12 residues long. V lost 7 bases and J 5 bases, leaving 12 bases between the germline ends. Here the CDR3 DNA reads TGTGCCAGCACCGGACCGGTGAACGAGCAGTACTTC. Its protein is CASTGPVNEQYF. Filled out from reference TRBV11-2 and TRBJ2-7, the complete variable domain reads EAGVAQSPRYKIIEKRQSVAFWCNPISGHATLYWYQQILGQGPKLLIQFQNNGVVDDSQLPKDRFSAERLKGVDSTLKIQPAKLEDSAVYLCASTGPVNEQYFGPGTRLTVT.

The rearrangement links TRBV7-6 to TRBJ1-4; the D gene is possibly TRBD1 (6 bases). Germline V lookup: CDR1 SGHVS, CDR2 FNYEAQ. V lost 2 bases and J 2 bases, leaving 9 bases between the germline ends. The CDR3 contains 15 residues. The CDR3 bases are TGTGCCAGCAGCTTACGGGGGCAGACTAATGAAAAACTGTTTTTT. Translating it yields CASSLRGQTNEKLFF.

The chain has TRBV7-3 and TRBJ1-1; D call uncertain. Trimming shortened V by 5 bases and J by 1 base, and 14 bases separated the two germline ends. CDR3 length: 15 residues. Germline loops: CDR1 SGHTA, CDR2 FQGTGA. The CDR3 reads CASSRPGQRNTEAFF. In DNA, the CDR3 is TGTGCCAGCAGCCGTCCGGGCCAGAGGAACACTGAAGCTTTCTTT.

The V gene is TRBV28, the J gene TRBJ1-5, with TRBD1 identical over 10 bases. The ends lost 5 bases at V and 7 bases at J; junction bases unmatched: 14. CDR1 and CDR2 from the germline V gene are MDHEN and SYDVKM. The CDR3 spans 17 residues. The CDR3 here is CASSPPGTGVVGQPQHF. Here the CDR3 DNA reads TGTGCCAGCAGTCCTCCCGGGACAGGGGTGGTAGGCCAGCCCCAGCATTTT.

CDR3 in DNA: TGCGCCAGCAGCACCATTGGAGGCGTGCTCAATGAGCAGTTCTTC. Translation: CASSTIGGVLNEQFF. The chain is built from TRBV4-3 and TRBJ2-1; D is possibly TRBD2 (5 bases). Trimming removed 5 bases from V and 6 bases from J, with 17 bases in between. Germline assignment: CDR1 LGHNA and CDR2 YSLEER. The CDR3 length is 15 residues.

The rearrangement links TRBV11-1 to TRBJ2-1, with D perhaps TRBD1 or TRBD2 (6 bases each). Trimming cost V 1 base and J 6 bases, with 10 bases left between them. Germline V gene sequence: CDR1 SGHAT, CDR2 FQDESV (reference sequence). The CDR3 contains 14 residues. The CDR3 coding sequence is TGTGCCAGCAGCTTAGAGGGGGGAAGCAATGAGCAGTTCTTC. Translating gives CASSLEGGSNEQFF.

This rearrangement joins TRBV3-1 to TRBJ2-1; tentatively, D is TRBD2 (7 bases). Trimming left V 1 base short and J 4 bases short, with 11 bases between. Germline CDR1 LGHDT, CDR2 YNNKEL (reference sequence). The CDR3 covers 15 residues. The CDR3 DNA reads TGTGCCAGCAGCCAAGGGGGAGGGGGTTACAATGAGCAGTTCTTC. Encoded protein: CASSQGGGGYNEQFF.

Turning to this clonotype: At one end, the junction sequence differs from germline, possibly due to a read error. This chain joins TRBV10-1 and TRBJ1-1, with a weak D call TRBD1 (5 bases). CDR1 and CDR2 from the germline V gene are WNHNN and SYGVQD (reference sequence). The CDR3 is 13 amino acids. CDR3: CVSSGQRNTEAFF. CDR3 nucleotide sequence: TGCGTCAGCAGTGGACAAAGGAACACTGAAGCTTTCTTT.

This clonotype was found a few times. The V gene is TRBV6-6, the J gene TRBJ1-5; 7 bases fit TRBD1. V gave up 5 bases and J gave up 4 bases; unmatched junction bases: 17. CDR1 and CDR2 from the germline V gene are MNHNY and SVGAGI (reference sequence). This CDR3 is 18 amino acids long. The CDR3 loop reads CASSKQGPIQSKNQPQHF. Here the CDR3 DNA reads TGTGCCAGCAGTAAACAGGGGCCAATTCAATCAAAGAATCAGCCCCAGCATTTT.